This TCR beta chain was found in a study of T cells in Graves' hyperthyroidism and ophthalmopathy. The CDR3 length is 12 residues. V dropped 3 bases and J dropped 6 bases, with 12 bases sitting between them. Germline CDR1 reads SQVTM; CDR2 reads ANQGSEA. Researchers amplified the TCR beta CDR3 regions from RNA transcripts. HTBI primers drove first-round RT-PCR of the TCR CDR3. TCRdb ran MiXCR on the multiplex PCR reads and lists one entry per CDR3 protein. In the table there are some 800,000 distinct CDR3 sequences, 38% of which are singletons. Each 10 ml fresh peripheral blood draw supplied the PBMCs. This clonotype appeared many times.

The rearrangement uses TRBV29-1 and TRBJ2-7; D remains ambiguous. Sequenced sample: blood. The receptor was isolated from a man aged 18 to 30 with Graves' hyperthyroidism. Written as DNA, the CDR3 is TGCAGCGTTGAGATGGGCGGCTCCGAGCAGTACTTC. Translating gives CSVEMGGSEQYF.